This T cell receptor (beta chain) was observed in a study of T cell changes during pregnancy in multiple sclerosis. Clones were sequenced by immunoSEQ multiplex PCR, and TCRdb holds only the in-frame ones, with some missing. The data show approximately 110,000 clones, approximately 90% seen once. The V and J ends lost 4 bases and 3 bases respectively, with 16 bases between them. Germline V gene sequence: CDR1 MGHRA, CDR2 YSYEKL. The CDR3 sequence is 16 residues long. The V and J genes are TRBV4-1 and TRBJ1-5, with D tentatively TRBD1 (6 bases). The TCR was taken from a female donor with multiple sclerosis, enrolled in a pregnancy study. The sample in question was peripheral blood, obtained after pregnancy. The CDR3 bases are TGCGCCAGCAGCCCAGGACAGTTACTACCCAATCAGCCCCAGCATTTT. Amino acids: CASSPGQLLPNQPQHF.